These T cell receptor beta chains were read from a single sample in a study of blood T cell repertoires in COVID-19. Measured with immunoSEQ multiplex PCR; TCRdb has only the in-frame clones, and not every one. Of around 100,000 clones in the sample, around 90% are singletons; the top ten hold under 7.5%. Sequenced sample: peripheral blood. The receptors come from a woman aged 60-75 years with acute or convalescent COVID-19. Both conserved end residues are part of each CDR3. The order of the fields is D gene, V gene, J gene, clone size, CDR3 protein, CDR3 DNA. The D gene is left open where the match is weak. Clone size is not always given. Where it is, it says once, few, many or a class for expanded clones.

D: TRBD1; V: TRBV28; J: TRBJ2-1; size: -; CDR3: CASSLSTGVQQFPRYNEQFF; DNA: TGTGCCAGCAGTCTGTCGACAGGGGTACAACAATTCCCAAGGTACAATGAGCAGTTCTTC
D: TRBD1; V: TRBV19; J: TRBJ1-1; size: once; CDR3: CASTGGRGVWNTEAFF; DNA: TGTGCCAGTACCGGGGGCAGGGGGGTTTGGAACACTGAAGCTTTCTTT
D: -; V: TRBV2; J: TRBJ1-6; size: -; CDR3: CASSRPQGRNSPLHF; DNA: TGTGCCAGCAGTCGCCCACAGGGTCGGAATTCACCCCTCCACTTT
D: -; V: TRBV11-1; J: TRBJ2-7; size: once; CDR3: CASSPGAGAGEQYF; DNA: TGTGCCAGCAGCCCGGGGGCGGGGGCGGGGGAGCAGTACTTC
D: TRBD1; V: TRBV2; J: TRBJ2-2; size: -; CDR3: CASSGQGAGELFF; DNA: TGTGCCAGCAGTGGACAGGGGGCCGGGGAGCTGTTTTTT
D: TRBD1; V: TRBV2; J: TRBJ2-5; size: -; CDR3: CASTKDRGETQYF; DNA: TGTGCCAGCACGAAAGACAGGGGAGAGACCCAGTACTTC
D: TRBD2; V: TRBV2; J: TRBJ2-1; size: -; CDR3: CASSEASSGFYNEQFF; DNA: TGTGCCAGCAGTGAAGCGTCTAGCGGCTTCTACAATGAGCAGTTCTTC
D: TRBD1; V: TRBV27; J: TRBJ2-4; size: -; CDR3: CASPRDRGRHLLAKNIQYF; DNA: TGTGCCAGCCCTCGGGACAGGGGGAGACACTTACTAGCCAAAAACATTCAGTACTTC
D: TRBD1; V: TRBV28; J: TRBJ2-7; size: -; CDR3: CASSLPQGSSYEQYF; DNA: TGTGCCAGCAGTTTACCACAGGGGAGCTCCTACGAGCAGTACTTC
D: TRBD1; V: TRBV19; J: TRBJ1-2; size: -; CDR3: CASSIAGQGAFYGYTF; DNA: TGTGCCAGTAGTATAGCCGGACAGGGCGCCTTCTATGGCTACACCTTC
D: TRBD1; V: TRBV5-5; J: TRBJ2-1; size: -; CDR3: CASSLGDRGYNEQFF; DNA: TGTGCCAGCAGCTTGGGTGACAGGGGCTACAATGAGCAGTTCTTC
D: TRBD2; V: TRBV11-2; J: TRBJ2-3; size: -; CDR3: CASSLGGRGGSTDTQYF; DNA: TGTGCCAGCAGCTTAGGGGGGAGGGGCGGGAGCACAGATACGCAGTATTTT
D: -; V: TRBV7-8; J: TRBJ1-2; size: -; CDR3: CASSLASGPERMDGYTF; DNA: TGTGCCAGCAGCTTAGCTTCGGGTCCTGAAAGGATGGATGGCTACACCTTC
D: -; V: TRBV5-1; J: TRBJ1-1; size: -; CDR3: CASSLTGSEAFF; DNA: TGCGCCAGCAGCTTGACAGGGAGTGAAGCTTTCTTT
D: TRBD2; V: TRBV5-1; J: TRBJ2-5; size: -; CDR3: CASSSGLAGLQETQYF; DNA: TGCGCCAGCAGCTCGGGACTAGCGGGCCTCCAAGAGACCCAGTACTTC
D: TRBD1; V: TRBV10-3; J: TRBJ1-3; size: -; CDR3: CAIRTTGTGNTIYF; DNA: TGTGCCATCAGAACGACAGGGACTGGAAACACCATATATTTT
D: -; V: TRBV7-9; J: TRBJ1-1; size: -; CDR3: CASSDSQGIGAFF; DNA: TGTGCCAGCAGCGACTCCCAGGGGATAGGTGCTTTCTTT
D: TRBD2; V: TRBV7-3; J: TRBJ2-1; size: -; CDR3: CASSLTAGGSYNEQFF; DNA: TGTGCCAGCAGCTTAACTGCGGGAGGGTCCTACAATGAGCAGTTCTTC
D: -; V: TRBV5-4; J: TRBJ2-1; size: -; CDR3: CASRSSVNNEQFF; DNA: TGTGCCAGCCGGTCTAGCGTTAACAATGAGCAGTTCTTC
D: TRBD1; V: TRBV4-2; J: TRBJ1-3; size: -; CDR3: CASSRGTGRSGNTIYF; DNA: TGTGCCAGCAGTCGAGGGACAGGCCGCTCTGGAAACACCATATATTTT
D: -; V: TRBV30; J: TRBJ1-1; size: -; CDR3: CASRENTEAFF; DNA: TGTGCCTCCAGGGAGAACACTGAAGCTTTCTTT
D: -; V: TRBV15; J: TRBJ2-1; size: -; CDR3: CATSRDIGSEQFF; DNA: TGTGCCACCAGCAGAGATATAGGGAGTGAGCAGTTCTTC
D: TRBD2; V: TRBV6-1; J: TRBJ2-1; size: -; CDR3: CASSDGLAPYNEQFF; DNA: TGTGCCAGCAGTGACGGACTAGCGCCATACAATGAGCAGTTCTTC
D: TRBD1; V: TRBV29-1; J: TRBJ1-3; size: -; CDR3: CSVGTGGNTIYF; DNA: TGCAGCGTTGGGACAGGGGGAAACACCATATATTTT
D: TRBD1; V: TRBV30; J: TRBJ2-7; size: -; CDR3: CASSTGTSYEQYF; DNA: TGTGCCTCGTCGACAGGGACATCCTACGAGCAGTACTTC
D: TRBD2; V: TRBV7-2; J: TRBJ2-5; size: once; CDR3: CASSFSGSETQYF; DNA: TGTGCCAGCAGCTTTAGCGGGAGTGAGACCCAGTACTTC
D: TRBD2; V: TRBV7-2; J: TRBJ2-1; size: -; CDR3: CASSLVGGSSYNEQFF; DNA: TGTGCCAGCAGCTTAGTCGGCGGGAGCTCCTACAATGAGCAGTTCTTC
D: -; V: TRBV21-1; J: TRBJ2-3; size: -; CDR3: CASTSYRVSSTDTQYF; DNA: TGTGCCAGCACTTCATACAGGGTTTCTAGCACAGATACGCAGTATTTT
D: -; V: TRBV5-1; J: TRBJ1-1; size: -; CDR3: CASSLVRGQNTEAFF; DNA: TGCGCCAGCAGCTTGGTAAGGGGACAGAACACTGAAGCTTTCTTT
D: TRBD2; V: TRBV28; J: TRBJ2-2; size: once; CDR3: CASRTSGRNTGELFF; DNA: TGTGCCAGCAGGACTAGCGGGAGGAACACCGGGGAGCTGTTTTTT
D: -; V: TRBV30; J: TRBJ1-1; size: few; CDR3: CAWSPGLTTTEAFF; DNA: TGTGCCTGGAGCCCGGGACTGACAACAACTGAAGCTTTCTTT
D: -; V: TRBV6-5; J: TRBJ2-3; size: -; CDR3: CASSRLWAPTDTQYF; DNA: TGTGCCAGCAGCCGCCTTTGGGCCCCCACAGATACGCAGTATTTT
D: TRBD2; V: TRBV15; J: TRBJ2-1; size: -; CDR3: CATSRDFSGRAAQFF; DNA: TGTGCCACCAGCAGAGATTTTAGCGGGAGGGCCGCGCAGTTCTTC
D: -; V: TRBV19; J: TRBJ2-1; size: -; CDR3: CASSMNGISYNEQFF; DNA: TGTGCCAGTAGTATGAACGGGATCTCCTACAATGAGCAGTTCTTC
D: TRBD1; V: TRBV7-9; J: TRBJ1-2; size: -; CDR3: CASSAGQGGDYGYTF; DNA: TGTGCCAGCAGCGCCGGACAGGGGGGCGACTATGGCTACACCTTC
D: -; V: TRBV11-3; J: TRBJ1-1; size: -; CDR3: CASSTGGLRNTEAFF; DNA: TGTGCCAGCAGCACCGGCGGGCTTCGGAACACTGAAGCTTTCTTT
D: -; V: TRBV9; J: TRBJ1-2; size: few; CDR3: CASSTRQAGYGYTF; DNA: TGTGCCAGCAGCACACGGCAGGCAGGGTACGGCTACACCTTC
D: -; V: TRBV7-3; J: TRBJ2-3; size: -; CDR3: CASSLGQYTDTQYF; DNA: TGTGCCAGCAGCCTCGGACAGTACACAGATACGCAGTATTTT
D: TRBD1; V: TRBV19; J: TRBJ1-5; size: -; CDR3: CASSIRGQGLGQPQHF; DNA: TGTGCCAGTAGTATTCGGGGACAGGGACTAGGTCAGCCCCAGCATTTT
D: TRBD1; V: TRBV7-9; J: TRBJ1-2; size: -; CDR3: CASSLGQGEVGYTF; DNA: TGTGCCAGCAGCTTAGGACAGGGTGAGGTCGGCTACACCTTC
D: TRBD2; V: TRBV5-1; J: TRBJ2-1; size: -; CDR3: CASSLVSSGRYNEQFF; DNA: TGCGCCAGCAGCTTGGTTTCTAGCGGGAGATATAATGAGCAGTTCTTC
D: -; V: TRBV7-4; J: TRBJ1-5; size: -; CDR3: CASSLESRRLPYSNQPQHF; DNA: TGTGCCAGCAGCTTAGAATCTCGCAGGCTGCCGTATAGCAATCAGCCCCAGCATTTT
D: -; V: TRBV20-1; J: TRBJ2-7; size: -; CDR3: CSATETDYEQYF; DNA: TGCAGTGCTACTGAGACTGATTACGAGCAGTACTTC
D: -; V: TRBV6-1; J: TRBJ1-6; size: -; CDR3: CASSELRGNSPLHF; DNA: TGTGCCAGCAGTGAGCTCAGGGGCAATTCACCCCTCCACTTT
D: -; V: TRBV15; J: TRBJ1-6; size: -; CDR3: CATSRDRRSPLHF; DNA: TGTGCCACCAGCAGAGATCGCAGATCACCCCTCCACTTT
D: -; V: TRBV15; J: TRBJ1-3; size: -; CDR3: CATSRDIQAHSGNTIYF; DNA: TGTGCCACCAGCAGAGATATCCAGGCTCACTCTGGAAACACCATATATTTT
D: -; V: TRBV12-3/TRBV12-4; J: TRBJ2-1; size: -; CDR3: CASSLRGLDEQFF; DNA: TGTGCCAGCAGTTTGCGGGGTTTGGATGAGCAGTTCTTC
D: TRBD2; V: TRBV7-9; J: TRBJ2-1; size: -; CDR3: CASSLRRRLAGEGWNEQFF; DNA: TGTGCCAGCAGCTTACGCCGCAGACTAGCGGGAGAAGGATGGAATGAGCAGTTCTTC
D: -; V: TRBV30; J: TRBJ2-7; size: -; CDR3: CAWSSRGQTYEQYF; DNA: TGTGCCTGGAGTTCCCGTGGACAGACCTACGAGCAGTACTTC
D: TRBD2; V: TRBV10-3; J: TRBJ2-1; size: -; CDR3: CATQWAGESEQFF; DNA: TGTGCCACTCAGTGGGCGGGAGAGTCTGAGCAGTTCTTC
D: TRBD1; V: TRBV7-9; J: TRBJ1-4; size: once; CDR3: CASSLQGAGEKLFF; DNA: TGTGCCAGCAGCCTACAGGGGGCTGGAGAAAAACTGTTTTTT
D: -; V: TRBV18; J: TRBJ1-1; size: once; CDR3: CASSPLAPGDEAFF; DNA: TGTGCCAGCTCACCACTCGCGCCTGGAGATGAAGCTTTCTTT
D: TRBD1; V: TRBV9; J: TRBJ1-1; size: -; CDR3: CASSVGSDRGFGEAFF; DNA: TGTGCCAGCAGCGTAGGATCCGACAGGGGATTCGGTGAAGCTTTCTTT
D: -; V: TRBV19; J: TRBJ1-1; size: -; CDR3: CASSIGPGTEAFF; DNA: TGTGCCAGTAGTATAGGCCCCGGGACTGAAGCTTTCTTT
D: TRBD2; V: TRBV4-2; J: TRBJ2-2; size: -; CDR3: CASSPHQLLAGGTGELFF; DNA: TGTGCCAGCAGCCCCCACCAGTTGCTAGCGGGAGGAACCGGGGAGCTGTTTTTT